Listed below are T cell receptor beta chains from one sample, sequenced in a study of identifying expanded T cells in peripheral blood. Data came from immunoSEQ multiplex PCR; TCRdb stores just in-frame clones and leaves some out. The sample holds 85,000 to 100,000 clones, approximately 89% seen once. Material for sequencing was blood. These TCRs come from a person aged 18-70 years in good health. Each CDR3 is given with its conserved first and last residue. The D gene is left open where the match is weak. Where a row states a size, it is once, few, many or the class of an expanded clone; other rows omit it.

d_gene: TRBD1
j_gene: TRBJ1-2
abundance: -
v_gene: TRBV30
CDR3aa: CAWSTGGDGYTF
CDR3nt: TGTGCCTGGAGTACAGGGGGCGATGGCTACACCTTC

d_gene: -
j_gene: TRBJ2-7
abundance: -
v_gene: TRBV6-6
CDR3aa: CASSSVGARVYEQYF
CDR3nt: TGTGCCAGCAGCTCTGTTGGCGCTAGGGTCTACGAGCAGTACTTC

d_gene: TRBD2
j_gene: TRBJ2-1
abundance: -
v_gene: TRBV5-3
CDR3aa: CARSLGTSGRPISYNEQFF
CDR3nt: TGTGCCAGAAGCCTAGGGACTAGCGGGAGGCCCATTTCTTACAATGAGCAGTTCTTC

d_gene: -
j_gene: TRBJ2-3
abundance: -
v_gene: TRBV27
CDR3aa: CASSPTPSVAVTDTQYF
CDR3nt: TGTGCCAGCAGTCCTACCCCCTCGGTTGCGGTTACAGATACGCAGTATTTT

d_gene: TRBD1
j_gene: TRBJ1-2
abundance: -
v_gene: TRBV5-1
CDR3aa: CASSLEGQGDYGYTF
CDR3nt: TGCGCCAGCAGCTTGGAGGGACAGGGCGACTATGGCTACACCTTC

d_gene: -
j_gene: TRBJ2-3
abundance: -
v_gene: TRBV9
CDR3aa: CASSASTRRPTDTQYF
CDR3nt: TGTGCCAGCAGCGCGTCCACTAGGCGGCCCACAGATACGCAGTATTTT

d_gene: -
j_gene: TRBJ1-5
abundance: -
v_gene: TRBV19
CDR3aa: CASSIVRGSNQPQHF
CDR3nt: TGTGCCAGTAGTATAGTCCGGGGGAGCAATCAGCCCCAGCATTTT

d_gene: -
j_gene: TRBJ2-5
abundance: -
v_gene: TRBV5-1
CDR3aa: CASSLAGLGGETQYF
CDR3nt: TGCGCCAGCAGCTTGGCTGGTCTAGGCGGAGAGACCCAGTACTTC

d_gene: TRBD2
j_gene: TRBJ2-1
abundance: -
v_gene: TRBV5-4
CDR3aa: CASSLSSGRAYFEQFF
CDR3nt: TGTGCCAGCAGCCTCTCCAGCGGGAGGGCCTATTTTGAGCAGTTCTTC

d_gene: -
j_gene: TRBJ2-4
abundance: -
v_gene: TRBV30
CDR3aa: CAWSLRGGRAKNIQYF
CDR3nt: TGTGCCTGGAGTCTCCGCGGGGGCCGCGCCAAAAACATTCAGTACTTC

d_gene: TRBD1
j_gene: TRBJ1-6
abundance: -
v_gene: TRBV27
CDR3aa: CASSLLRGLNSPLHF
CDR3nt: TGTGCCAGCAGTTTATTAAGGGGGCTGAATTCACCCCTCCACTTT

d_gene: -
j_gene: TRBJ2-7
abundance: -
v_gene: TRBV14
CDR3aa: CASSQDRGLGDSYEQYF
CDR3nt: TGTGCCAGCAGCCAGGATAGAGGCCTGGGGGACTCCTACGAGCAGTACTTC

d_gene: TRBD1
j_gene: TRBJ1-5
abundance: -
v_gene: TRBV27
CDR3aa: CASSLGDRGLGPQHF
CDR3nt: TGTGCCAGCAGTTTAGGGGACAGGGGGCTGGGGCCCCAGCATTTT

d_gene: TRBD1
j_gene: TRBJ1-2
abundance: -
v_gene: TRBV6-1
CDR3aa: CASSWTGGYDGYTF
CDR3nt: TGTGCCAGCAGCTGGACAGGGGGTTATGATGGCTACACCTTC

d_gene: -
j_gene: TRBJ2-5
abundance: -
v_gene: TRBV27
CDR3aa: CASSSLLRETQYF
CDR3nt: TGTGCCAGCAGTAGCCTGTTACGGGAGACCCAGTACTTC

d_gene: -
j_gene: TRBJ2-1
abundance: -
v_gene: TRBV21-1
CDR3aa: CANRDLEENEQFF
CDR3nt: TGTGCCAACCGGGACTTAGAAGAGAATGAGCAGTTCTTC

d_gene: TRBD1
j_gene: TRBJ1-6
abundance: -
v_gene: TRBV7-6
CDR3aa: CASSYGQGDNSPLHF
CDR3nt: TGTGCCAGCAGCTACGGACAGGGGGATAATTCACCCCTCCACTTT

d_gene: -
j_gene: TRBJ2-7
abundance: -
v_gene: TRBV7-9
CDR3aa: CASSPNTPGSAYEQYF
CDR3nt: TGTGCCAGCAGCCCAAATACACCGGGGTCCGCCTACGAGCAGTACTTC

d_gene: -
j_gene: TRBJ1-2
abundance: -
v_gene: TRBV2
CDR3aa: CASSEADGRSRYTF
CDR3nt: TGTGCCAGCAGTGAAGCTGACGGAAGGTCCAGATACACCTTC

d_gene: -
j_gene: TRBJ1-3
abundance: -
v_gene: TRBV11-2
CDR3aa: CASSLEGRNSGNTIYF
CDR3nt: TGTGCCAGCAGCTTAGAAGGCAGGAACTCTGGAAACACCATATATTTT

d_gene: TRBD2
j_gene: TRBJ2-7
abundance: -
v_gene: TRBV18
CDR3aa: CASSPQREASYEQYF
CDR3nt: TGTGCCAGCTCACCACAGCGGGAGGCCTCCTACGAGCAGTACTTC

d_gene: TRBD1
j_gene: TRBJ1-1
abundance: -
v_gene: TRBV2
CDR3aa: CATRTGTTEAFF
CDR3nt: TGTGCCACCCGGACAGGGACGACTGAAGCTTTCTTT

d_gene: -
j_gene: TRBJ2-3
abundance: once
v_gene: TRBV7-3
CDR3aa: CASSSEAGSTDTQYF
CDR3nt: TGTGCCAGCAGCTCTGAAGCGGGTAGCACAGATACGCAGTATTTT

d_gene: -
j_gene: TRBJ2-2
abundance: -
v_gene: TRBV6-5
CDR3aa: CASSYRGPSTGELFF
CDR3nt: TGTGCCAGCAGTTACCGAGGACCGTCCACCGGGGAGCTGTTTTTT

d_gene: -
j_gene: TRBJ1-5
abundance: few
v_gene: TRBV2
CDR3aa: CASQTGNQPQHF
CDR3nt: TGTGCCAGCCAAACGGGAAATCAGCCCCAGCATTTT

d_gene: TRBD1
j_gene: TRBJ2-7
abundance: -
v_gene: TRBV28
CDR3aa: CASSLGQGAGEQYF
CDR3nt: TGTGCCAGCAGTTTGGGGCAGGGGGCGGGCGAGCAGTACTTC

d_gene: TRBD1
j_gene: TRBJ1-6
abundance: -
v_gene: TRBV6-6
CDR3aa: CASSGTGDSNSPLHF
CDR3nt: TGTGCCAGCAGCGGGACAGGGGACTCTAATTCACCCCTCCACTTT

d_gene: -
j_gene: TRBJ2-1
abundance: once
v_gene: TRBV4-1
CDR3aa: CASSQGTNDDEQFF
CDR3nt: TGCGCCAGCAGCCAGGGGACAAATGACGATGAGCAGTTCTTC

d_gene: -
j_gene: TRBJ1-1
abundance: -
v_gene: TRBV13
CDR3aa: CASSLGPRASNTEAFF
CDR3nt: TGTGCCAGCAGCTTAGGCCCTCGGGCTTCGAACACTGAAGCTTTCTTT

d_gene: TRBD1
j_gene: TRBJ1-6
abundance: -
v_gene: TRBV29-1
CDR3aa: CSVRTGTVDSPLHF
CDR3nt: TGCAGCGTGCGGACCGGGACAGTCGATTCACCCCTCCACTTT

d_gene: -
j_gene: TRBJ2-6
abundance: -
v_gene: TRBV9
CDR3aa: CASSRSGANVLTF
CDR3nt: TGTGCCAGCAGCAGGTCTGGGGCCAACGTCCTGACTTTC

d_gene: -
j_gene: TRBJ1-1
abundance: -
v_gene: TRBV30
CDR3aa: CARTEGLNTEAFF
CDR3nt: TGTGCCAGAACAGAGGGGTTGAACACTGAAGCTTTCTTT

d_gene: -
j_gene: TRBJ2-5
abundance: -
v_gene: TRBV11-2
CDR3aa: CASSFGIQETQYF
CDR3nt: TGTGCCAGCAGCTTTGGAATCCAAGAGACCCAGTACTTC

d_gene: -
j_gene: TRBJ1-2
abundance: -
v_gene: TRBV29-1
CDR3aa: CSVSGTAESYGYTF
CDR3nt: TGCAGCGTAAGTGGGACCGCAGAGTCCTATGGCTACACCTTC

d_gene: -
j_gene: TRBJ2-1
abundance: -
v_gene: TRBV30
CDR3aa: CAWSMDSSSYNEQFF
CDR3nt: TGTGCCTGGAGTATGGACAGTTCCTCCTACAATGAGCAGTTCTTC

d_gene: -
j_gene: TRBJ2-2
abundance: -
v_gene: TRBV7-2
CDR3aa: CASSPSSTGELFF
CDR3nt: TGTGCCAGCAGCCCCTCGTCGACCGGGGAGCTGTTTTTT

d_gene: -
j_gene: TRBJ2-7
abundance: -
v_gene: TRBV27
CDR3aa: CASSQGPRGYEQYF
CDR3nt: TGTGCCAGCTCTCAGGGTCCGAGAGGCTACGAGCAGTACTTC

d_gene: -
j_gene: TRBJ2-5
abundance: -
v_gene: TRBV7-8
CDR3aa: CASSLVRRAQETQYF
CDR3nt: TGTGCCAGCAGCTTAGTTCGCAGGGCCCAAGAGACCCAGTACTTC

d_gene: -
j_gene: TRBJ2-4
abundance: -
v_gene: TRBV6-6
CDR3aa: CASKEGTKNIQYF
CDR3nt: TGTGCCAGCAAGGAGGGAACCAAAAACATTCAGTACTTC

d_gene: -
j_gene: TRBJ1-4
abundance: -
v_gene: TRBV10-3
CDR3aa: CAISEEGGTEKLFF
CDR3nt: TGTGCCATCAGTGAGGAGGGGGGGACTGAAAAACTGTTTTTT

d_gene: -
j_gene: TRBJ1-1
abundance: -
v_gene: TRBV5-1
CDR3aa: CASREQVNTEAFF
CDR3nt: TGCGCCAGCCGTGAACAGGTCAACACTGAAGCTTTCTTT

d_gene: TRBD2
j_gene: TRBJ2-1
abundance: -
v_gene: TRBV9
CDR3aa: CASSPWTSAHNEQFF
CDR3nt: TGTGCCAGCAGCCCTTGGACTAGCGCCCACAATGAGCAGTTCTTC

d_gene: -
j_gene: TRBJ2-7
abundance: -
v_gene: TRBV25-1
CDR3aa: CASSELGDRSYEQYF
CDR3nt: TGTGCCAGCAGTGAATTGGGGGATCGGTCCTACGAGCAGTACTTC

d_gene: -
j_gene: TRBJ2-5
abundance: -
v_gene: TRBV28
CDR3aa: CASSPTIPRETQYF
CDR3nt: TGTGCCAGCAGTCCAACCATTCCCCGGGAGACCCAGTACTTC

d_gene: TRBD2
j_gene: TRBJ2-1
abundance: few
v_gene: TRBV6-1
CDR3aa: CASKTGLADNEQFF
CDR3nt: TGTGCCAGCAAAACCGGACTAGCGGACAATGAGCAGTTCTTC

d_gene: -
j_gene: TRBJ2-5
abundance: -
v_gene: TRBV7-9
CDR3aa: CASRSSTPETQYF
CDR3nt: TGTGCCAGCCGGTCTTCCACCCCAGAGACCCAGTACTTC

d_gene: -
j_gene: TRBJ1-2
abundance: -
v_gene: TRBV29-1
CDR3aa: CSVATGYTF
CDR3nt: TGCAGCGTCGCAACGGGCTACACCTTC

d_gene: -
j_gene: TRBJ1-1
abundance: -
v_gene: TRBV28
CDR3aa: CASSLLPGQAFF
CDR3nt: TGTGCCAGCAGCCTGCTGCCAGGGCAAGCTTTCTTT

d_gene: -
j_gene: TRBJ2-1
abundance: -
v_gene: TRBV5-1
CDR3aa: CASSSTGADNEQFF
CDR3nt: TGCGCCAGCAGCTCCACCGGGGCCGACAATGAGCAGTTCTTC

d_gene: TRBD2
j_gene: TRBJ2-1
abundance: -
v_gene: TRBV7-9
CDR3aa: CASSFGPGLAGNNEQFF
CDR3nt: TGTGCCAGCAGCTTCGGTCCGGGACTAGCGGGGAACAATGAGCAGTTCTTC

d_gene: TRBD2
j_gene: TRBJ2-3
abundance: -
v_gene: TRBV7-3
CDR3aa: CASSLPPGLAGGSDTQYF
CDR3nt: TGTGCCAGCAGCTTACCCCCGGGACTAGCGGGAGGCTCAGATACGCAGTATTTT

d_gene: -
j_gene: TRBJ2-5
abundance: -
v_gene: TRBV4-2
CDR3aa: CASSQHRGSTYQETQYF
CDR3nt: TGTGCCAGCAGCCAGCATCGGGGGTCAACGTACCAAGAGACCCAGTACTTC

d_gene: TRBD1
j_gene: TRBJ1-5
abundance: -
v_gene: TRBV30
CDR3aa: CACSGTGGRGNQPQHF
CDR3nt: TGTGCCTGCTCCGGGACAGGGGGGAGAGGCAATCAGCCCCAGCATTTT

d_gene: TRBD2
j_gene: TRBJ2-7
abundance: many
v_gene: TRBV6-1
CDR3aa: CASSEASGGAYEQYF
CDR3nt: TGTGCCAGCAGTGAAGCTAGCGGGGGGGCGTACGAGCAGTACTTC

d_gene: TRBD2
j_gene: TRBJ2-2
abundance: -
v_gene: TRBV5-4
CDR3aa: CASSPKRGGVTGELFF
CDR3nt: TGTGCCAGCAGCCCTAAGCGGGGAGGGGTCACCGGGGAGCTGTTTTTT

d_gene: TRBD1
j_gene: TRBJ1-2
abundance: -
v_gene: TRBV4-2
CDR3aa: CASSAPGQSYGYTF
CDR3nt: TGTGCCAGCAGCGCCCCGGGACAGAGTTATGGCTACACCTTC